The 4 T cell receptor beta chains below were found in one sample sequenced in a study of immune cell composition in non-small cell lung cancer. Generated by immunoSEQ multiplex PCR, the TCRdb table keeps only in-frame clones and is missing some. The table shows around 2,600 clones, with over 70% occurring only once. Sequencing was performed on lung tumor tissue. The origin of the receptors is a human donor with non-small cell lung cancer.

The chain joins TRBV9 to TRBJ1-5; D might be TRBD1 (5 bases). The V gene lost 7 bases and the J gene lost 0 bases, with 14 bases spanning the gap. Per germline, CDR1 SGDLS and CDR2 YYNGEE. The CDR3 is 15 amino acids. CDR3 region: CASGTGGDSNQPQHF. In nucleotides, the CDR3 is TGTGCCAGCGGTACGGGGGGGGATAGCAATCAGCCCCAGCATTTT.

The chain couples TRBV19 to TRBJ2-3; 8 nucleotides line up with TRBD1. V trimming: 9 bases; J trimming: 5 bases; junction bases outside the gene matches: 13. This CDR3 is built from 15 residues. Germline CDR1 is LNHDA and CDR2 is SQIVND (reference sequence). CDR3 bases: TGTGCCAGCGGAGGGGGGACAGGTGGGGGAGATACGCAGTATTTT. Protein sequence: CASGGGTGGGDTQYF. Filled out from reference TRBV19 and TRBJ2-3, the complete variable domain reads DGGITQSPKYLFRKEGQNVTLSCEQNLNHDAMYWYRQDPGQGLRLIYYSQIVNDFQKGDIAEGYSVSREKKESFPLTVTSAQKNPTAFYLCASGGGTGGGDTQYFGPGTRLTVL.

The chain has TRBV7-9 and TRBJ2-7, with 7 bases fitting TRBD2. The CDR3 has 14 amino acids. The V gene's germline CDR1 is SEHNR and CDR2 FQNEAQ (reference sequence). V lost 2 bases and J lost 3; bases outside the gene matches: 4. CDR3 region: CASSLREANYEQYF. CDR3 sequence (DNA): TGTGCCAGCAGCTTACGGGAGGCCAACTACGAGCAGTACTTC.

This clone was detected only a few times. The CDR3 loop is CASSARVLGETQYF. CDR3 DNA: TGTGCCAGCAGTGCGAGGGTTCTAGGGGAGACCCAGTACTTC. The chain carries TRBV2 and TRBJ2-5, with D perhaps matching TRBD2 (5 bases). CDR3 length: 14 residues. Trimming took 4 bases from V and 5 from J, leaving 14 bases between them. Germline CDR1 and CDR2: SNHLY and FYNNEI.